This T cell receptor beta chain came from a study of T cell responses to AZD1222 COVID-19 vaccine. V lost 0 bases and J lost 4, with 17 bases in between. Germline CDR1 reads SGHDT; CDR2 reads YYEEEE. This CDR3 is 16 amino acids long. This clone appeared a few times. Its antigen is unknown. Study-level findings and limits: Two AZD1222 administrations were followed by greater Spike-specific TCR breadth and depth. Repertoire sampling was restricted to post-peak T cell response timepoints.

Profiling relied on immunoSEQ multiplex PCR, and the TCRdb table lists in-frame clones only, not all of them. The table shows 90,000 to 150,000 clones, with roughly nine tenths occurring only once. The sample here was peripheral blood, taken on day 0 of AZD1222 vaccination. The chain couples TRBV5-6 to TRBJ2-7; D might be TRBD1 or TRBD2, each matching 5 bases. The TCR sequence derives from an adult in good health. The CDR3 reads CASSLVPGPNSYEQYF. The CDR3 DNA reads TGTGCCAGCAGCTTGGTCCCGGGGCCGAACTCTTACGAGCAGTACTTC.